This T cell receptor (beta chain) was captured by sequencing in a study of blood T cell repertoires in COVID-19. Overall study context: From the United States, Italy and Spain came samples of acute and convalescent COVID-19. Sources were T cells, B-cell-depleted T cells, or PBMCs; the material itself was cDNA or gDNA.

Source study methods: By means of reference gene primer amplification, nucleated cell counts were estimated. Repertoires were generated with immunoSEQ multiplex PCR, while TCRdb's copy carries only in-frame clones and drops some. V and J calls and clone size come straight from that table; D and trimming were deduced from the DNA. The data contain 40,000 to 50,000 clones, just over 90% of them singletons. Germline values: CDR1 MNHEY, CDR2 SMNVEV (reference sequence). CDR3 length: 15 amino acids. V was pared by 4 bases and J by 10 bases, with 17 bases between. Sequences were obtained from peripheral blood. The source of this sequence is a man between 65 and 85 years old with acute or convalescent COVID-19. The chain uses TRBV27 and TRBJ1-6; D is unclear. CDR3 bases: TGTGCCAGCAGTTCCCGGACTGGTCTCGGGTCACCCCTCCACTTT. Translating gives CASSSRTGLGSPLHF.